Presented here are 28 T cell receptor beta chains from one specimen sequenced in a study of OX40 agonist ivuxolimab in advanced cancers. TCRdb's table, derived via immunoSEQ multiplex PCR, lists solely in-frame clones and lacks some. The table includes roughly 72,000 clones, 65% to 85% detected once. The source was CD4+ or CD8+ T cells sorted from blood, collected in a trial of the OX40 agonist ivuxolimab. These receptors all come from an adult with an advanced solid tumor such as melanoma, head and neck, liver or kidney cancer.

The CDR3 reads CASSVVGLAGMGEQFF. CDR3 in DNA: TGTGCCAGCAGCGTAGTGGGACTAGCGGGAATGGGTGAGCAGTTCTTC. The chain combines TRBV9 with TRBJ2-1, with TRBD2 matching over 13 bases. V was clipped by 0 bases and J by 9 bases; unmatched bases: 6. This CDR3 is 16 amino acids long. Germline loops: CDR1 SGDLS, CDR2 YYNGEE.

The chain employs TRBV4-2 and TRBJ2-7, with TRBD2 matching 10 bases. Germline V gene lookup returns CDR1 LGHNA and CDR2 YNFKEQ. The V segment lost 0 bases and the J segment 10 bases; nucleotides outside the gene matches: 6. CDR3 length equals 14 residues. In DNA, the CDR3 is TGTGCCAGCAGCCAAGATAGGGCTAGCGGGAGTCAGTACTTC. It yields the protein CASSQDRASGSQYF.

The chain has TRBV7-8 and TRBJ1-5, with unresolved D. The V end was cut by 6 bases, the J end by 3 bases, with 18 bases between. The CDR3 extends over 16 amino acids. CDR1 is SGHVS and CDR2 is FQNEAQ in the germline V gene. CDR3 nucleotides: TGTGCCAGCAGTTCGAGAGATCCGGGCTACAATCAGCCCCAGCATTTT. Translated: CASSSRDPGYNQPQHF.

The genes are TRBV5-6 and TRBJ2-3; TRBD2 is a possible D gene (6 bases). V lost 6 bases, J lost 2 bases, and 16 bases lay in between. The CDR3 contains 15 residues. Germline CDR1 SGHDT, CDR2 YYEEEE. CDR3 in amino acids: CASTPLARDTDTQYF. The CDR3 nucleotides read TGTGCCAGCACACCTCTAGCGAGAGACACAGATACGCAGTATTTT.

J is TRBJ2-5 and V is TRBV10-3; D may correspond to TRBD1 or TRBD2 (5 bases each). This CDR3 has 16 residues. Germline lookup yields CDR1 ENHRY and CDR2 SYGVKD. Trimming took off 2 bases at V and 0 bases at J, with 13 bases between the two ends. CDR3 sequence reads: CAISEHKGRYQETQYF. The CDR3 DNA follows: TGTGCCATCAGTGAGCATAAGGGACGGTACCAAGAGACCCAGTACTTC.

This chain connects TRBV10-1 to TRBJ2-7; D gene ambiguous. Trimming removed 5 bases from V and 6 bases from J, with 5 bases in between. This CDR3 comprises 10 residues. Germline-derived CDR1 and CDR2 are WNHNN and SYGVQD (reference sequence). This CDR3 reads CASSPCEQYF. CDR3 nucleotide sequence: TGCGCCAGCAGTCCCTGCGAGCAGTACTTC.

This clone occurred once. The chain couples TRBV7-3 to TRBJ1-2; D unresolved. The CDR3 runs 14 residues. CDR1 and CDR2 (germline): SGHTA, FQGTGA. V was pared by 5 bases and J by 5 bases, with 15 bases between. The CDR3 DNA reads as TGTGCCAGCAGCCCCATGGAAGTGACATATGGCTACACCTTC. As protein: CASSPMEVTYGYTF.

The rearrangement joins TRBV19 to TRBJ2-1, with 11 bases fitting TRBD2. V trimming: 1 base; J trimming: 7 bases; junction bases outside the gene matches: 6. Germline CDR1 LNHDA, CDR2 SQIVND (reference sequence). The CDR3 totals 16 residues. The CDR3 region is CASSIVAGGPRNEQFF. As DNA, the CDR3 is TGTGCCAGTAGTATAGTAGCGGGGGGGCCTCGGAATGAGCAGTTCTTC.

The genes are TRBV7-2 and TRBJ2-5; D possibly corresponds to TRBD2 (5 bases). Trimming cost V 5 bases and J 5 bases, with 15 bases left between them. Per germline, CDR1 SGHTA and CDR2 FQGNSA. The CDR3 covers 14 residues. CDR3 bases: TGTGCCAGCAGCCAATCCCGCGGCGGGGAGACCCAGTACTTC. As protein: CASSQSRGGETQYF.

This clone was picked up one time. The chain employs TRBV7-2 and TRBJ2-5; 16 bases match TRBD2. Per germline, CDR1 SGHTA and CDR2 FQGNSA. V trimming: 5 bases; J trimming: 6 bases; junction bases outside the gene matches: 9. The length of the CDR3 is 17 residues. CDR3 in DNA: TGTGCCAGCAGCCCCGGGACTAGCGGGGGGGCTTGGAAGACCCAGTACTTC. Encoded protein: CASSPGTSGGAWKTQYF.

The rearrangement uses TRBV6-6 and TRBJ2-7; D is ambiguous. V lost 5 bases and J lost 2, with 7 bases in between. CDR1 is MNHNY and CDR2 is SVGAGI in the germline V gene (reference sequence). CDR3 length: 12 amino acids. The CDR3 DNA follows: TGTGCCAGCAGTCATATCCCCTACGAGCAGTACTTC. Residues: CASSHIPYEQYF.

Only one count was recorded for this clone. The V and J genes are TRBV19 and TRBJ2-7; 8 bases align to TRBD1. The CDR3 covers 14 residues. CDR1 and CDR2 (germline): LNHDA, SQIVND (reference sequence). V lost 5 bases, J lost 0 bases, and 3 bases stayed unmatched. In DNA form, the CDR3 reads TGTGCCAGTAGTGCCGACAGGGGCTCCTACGAGCAGTACTTC. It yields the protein CASSADRGSYEQYF.

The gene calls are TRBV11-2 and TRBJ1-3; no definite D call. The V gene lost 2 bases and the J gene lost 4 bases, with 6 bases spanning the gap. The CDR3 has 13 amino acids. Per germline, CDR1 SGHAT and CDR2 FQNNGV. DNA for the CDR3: TGTGCCAGCAGCTTACGAACCGGAAACACCATATATTTT. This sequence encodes CASSLRTGNTIYF.

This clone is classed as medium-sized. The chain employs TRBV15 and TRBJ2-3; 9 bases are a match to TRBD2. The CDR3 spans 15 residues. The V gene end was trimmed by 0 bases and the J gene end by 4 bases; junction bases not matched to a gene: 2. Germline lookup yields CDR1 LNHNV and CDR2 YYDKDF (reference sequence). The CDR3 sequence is CATSRDSGGADTQYF. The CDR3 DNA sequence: TGTGCCACCAGCAGAGATAGCGGGGGCGCAGATACGCAGTATTTT.

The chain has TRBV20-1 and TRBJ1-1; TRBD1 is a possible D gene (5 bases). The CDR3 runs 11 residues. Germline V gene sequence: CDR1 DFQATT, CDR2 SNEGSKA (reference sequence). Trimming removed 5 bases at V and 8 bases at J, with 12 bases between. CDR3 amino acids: CSAGHSREAFF. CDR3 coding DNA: TGCAGTGCTGGACACTCCAGAGAAGCTTTCTTT.

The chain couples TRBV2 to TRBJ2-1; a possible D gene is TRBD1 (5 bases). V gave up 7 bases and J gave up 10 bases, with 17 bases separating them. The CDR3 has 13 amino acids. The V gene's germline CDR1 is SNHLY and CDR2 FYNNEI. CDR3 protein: CASTPQGVMEQFF. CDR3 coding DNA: TGTGCCAGCACGCCCCAAGGGGTAATGGAGCAGTTCTTC.

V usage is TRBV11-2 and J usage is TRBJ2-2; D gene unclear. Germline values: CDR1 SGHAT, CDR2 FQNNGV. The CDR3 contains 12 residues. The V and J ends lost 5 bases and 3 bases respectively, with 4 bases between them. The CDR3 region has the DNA TGTGCCAGCAGCCCCCACACCGGGGAGCTGTTTTTT. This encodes CASSPHTGELFF.

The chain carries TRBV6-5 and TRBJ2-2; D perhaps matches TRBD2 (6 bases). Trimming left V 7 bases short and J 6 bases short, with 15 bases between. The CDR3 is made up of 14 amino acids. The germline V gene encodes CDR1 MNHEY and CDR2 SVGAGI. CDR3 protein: CASTSGVSPGELFF. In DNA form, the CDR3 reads TGTGCCAGCACCTCGGGGGTTTCTCCCGGGGAGCTGTTTTTT.

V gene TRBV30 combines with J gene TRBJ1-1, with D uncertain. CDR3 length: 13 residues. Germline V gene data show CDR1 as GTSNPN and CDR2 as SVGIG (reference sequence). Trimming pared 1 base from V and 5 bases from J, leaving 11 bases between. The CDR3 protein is CAWSDWASTEAFF. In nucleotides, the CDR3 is TGTGCCTGGAGTGACTGGGCAAGTACTGAAGCTTTCTTT.

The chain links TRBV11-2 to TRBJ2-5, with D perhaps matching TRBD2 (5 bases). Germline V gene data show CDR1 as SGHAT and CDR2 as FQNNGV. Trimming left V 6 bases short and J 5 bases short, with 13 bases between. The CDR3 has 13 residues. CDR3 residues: CASRQLVRETQYF. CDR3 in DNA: TGTGCCAGCAGACAACTAGTCCGGGAGACCCAGTACTTC.

The CDR3 sequence: CAISDSNSGANVLTF. CDR3 bases: TGTGCCATCAGTGACTCCAATTCTGGGGCCAACGTCCTGACTTTC. The chain has TRBV10-3 and TRBJ2-6; D is unresolved. Germline CDR1 is ENHRY and CDR2 is SYGVKD. The CDR3 contains 15 residues. Trimming pared 3 bases from V and 1 base from J, leaving 7 bases between.

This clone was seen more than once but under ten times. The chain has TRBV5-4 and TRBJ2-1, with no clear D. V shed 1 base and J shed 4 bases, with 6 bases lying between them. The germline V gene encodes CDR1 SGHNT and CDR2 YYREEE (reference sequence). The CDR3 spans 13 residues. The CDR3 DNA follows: TGTGCCAGCAGCTTGACAGTTTACAATGAGCAGTTCTTC. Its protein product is CASSLTVYNEQFF.

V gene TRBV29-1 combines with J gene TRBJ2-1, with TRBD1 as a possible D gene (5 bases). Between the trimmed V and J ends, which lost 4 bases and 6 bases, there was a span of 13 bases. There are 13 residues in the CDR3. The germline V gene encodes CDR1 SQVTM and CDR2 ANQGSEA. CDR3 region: CSVGGGLGNEQFF. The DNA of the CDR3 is TGCAGCGTTGGGGGCGGCCTTGGCAATGAGCAGTTCTTC.

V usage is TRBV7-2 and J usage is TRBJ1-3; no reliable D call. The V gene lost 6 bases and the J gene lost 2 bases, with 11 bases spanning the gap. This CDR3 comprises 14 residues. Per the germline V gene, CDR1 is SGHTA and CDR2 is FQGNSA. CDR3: CASSFLAPGNTIYF. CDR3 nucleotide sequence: TGTGCCAGCAGTTTTCTTGCCCCTGGAAACACCATATATTTT.

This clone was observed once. CDR3 protein: CSVDPPSRGGYNEQFF. DNA for the CDR3: TGCAGCGTTGACCCTCCCAGCAGGGGAGGATACAATGAGCAGTTCTTC. The chain is built from TRBV29-1 and TRBJ2-1, with D perhaps TRBD1 or TRBD2 (6 bases each). Germline loops: CDR1 SQVTM, CDR2 ANQGSEA. Trimming took 3 bases from V and 4 from J, leaving 19 bases between them. The CDR3 length is 16 residues.

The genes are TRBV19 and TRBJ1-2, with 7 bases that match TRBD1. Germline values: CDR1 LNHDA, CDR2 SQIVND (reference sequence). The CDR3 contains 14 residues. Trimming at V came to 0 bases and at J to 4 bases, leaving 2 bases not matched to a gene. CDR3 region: CASSIDRDSYGYTF. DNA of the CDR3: TGTGCCAGTAGTATAGACCGGGACAGCTATGGCTACACCTTC.

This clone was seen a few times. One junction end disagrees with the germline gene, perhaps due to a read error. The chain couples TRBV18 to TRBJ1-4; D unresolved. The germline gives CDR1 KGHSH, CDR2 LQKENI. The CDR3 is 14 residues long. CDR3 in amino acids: CASSPLTGREKLFF. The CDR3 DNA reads TGTGCCAGCTCGCCACTTACCGGCAGGGAAAAACTGTTTTTT.

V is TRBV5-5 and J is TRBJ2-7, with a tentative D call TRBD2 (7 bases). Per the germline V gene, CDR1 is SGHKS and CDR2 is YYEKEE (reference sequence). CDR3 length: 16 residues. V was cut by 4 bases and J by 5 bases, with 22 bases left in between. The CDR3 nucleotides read TGTGCCAGCAGCCTGCCCAGGGGAGGGAGGGTCGACGAGCAGTACTTC. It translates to CASSLPRGGRVDEQYF.